This TCR beta chain was obtained from a study of sequential checkpoint blockade in melanoma. Study-wide results and limits: Patients with week-13 increases in T-cell fraction and clonality benefited about 30 times more often. T-cell fraction and clonality followed PD-L1 and CD8+ counts, not mutational load.

In its sample, this clone was seen a few times. The antigen is undetermined. Losses at the gene ends were 1 base for V and 7 bases for J; bases not matched to a gene: 6. CDR3 length: 14 residues. Germline values: CDR1 SGHDN, CDR2 FVKESK. Treatment here: randomized to nivolumab then ipilimumab (arm A) or the reverse (arm B). None of the patients previously received DNA-damaging chemotherapy. TCRdb's copy holds only in-frame clones and misses some; the assay was immunoSEQ multiplex PCR. The sample lists around 1,400 clones, 22% seen once, with 10% to 15% in the top ten. The chain employs TRBV14 and TRBJ2-7, with TRBD1 matching 8 bases. This material consisted of tumor tissue (inferred from file names), taken from a patient given nivolumab and ipilimumab in sequence. The receptor comes from a human donor with melanoma. The CDR3 sequence: CASSQVRGHGEQYF. The CDR3 DNA sequence: TGTGCCAGCAGCCAAGTCAGGGGGCACGGAGAGCAGTACTTC.